Below, 2 T cell receptor beta chains from the same sample are listed, as sequenced in a study of graft-versus-host responses after intestinal transplantation. Clones were sequenced by immunoSEQ multiplex PCR, and TCRdb holds only the in-frame ones, with some missing. This table holds roughly 50,000 clones, roughly nine tenths found once. Sequencing used PBMCs, obtained 650 to 670 days after intestinal transplant. The receptors were gathered from a human patient who received an intestinal transplant, so some T cells may come from the graft donor.

V and J are TRBV23-1 and TRBJ2-5, with D possibly matching TRBD1 (6 bases). TRBV23-1 is an ORF; its function is uncertain. Trimming removed 9 bases from V and 5 bases from J, with 25 bases in between. This CDR3 has 16 amino acids. CDR3 protein: CASALPAGEIGETQYF. CDR3 nucleotides: TGCGCCAGTGCTCTCCCGGCAGGGGAGATAGGGGAGACCCAGTACTTC.

The genes are TRBV30 and TRBJ1-2, with unresolved D. Trimming removed 0 bases at V and 5 bases at J, with 7 bases between. The CDR3 length is 12 residues. Germline V lookup: CDR1 GTSNPN, CDR2 SVGIG (reference sequence). CDR3 coding DNA: TGTGCCTGGAGTGTACAAAATTATGGCTACACCTTC. It is translated as CAWSVQNYGYTF. Looking up the rest from reference TRBV30 and TRBJ1-2 gives the full variable domain: SQTIHQWPATLVQPVGSPLSLECTVEGTSNPNLYWYRQAAGRGLQLLFYSVGIGQISSEVPQNLSASRPQDRQFILSSKKLLLSDSGFYLCAWSVQNYGYTFGSGTRLTVV.